This T cell receptor (beta chain) appears in the sequencing data of a study of OX40 agonist ivuxolimab in advanced cancers. Study summary: Enrolled patients in dose escalation had cancers that were hepatocellular carcinoma, melanoma, renal cell or head and neck cancer. Averaging roughly 60 years in age, with a range of roughly 23 to 85, the cohort was more than 75% male. Partial responses were achieved by three patients, of whom one had hepatocellular carcinoma and two had cutaneous melanoma.

Study-level findings and limits: Expanded clones were, on average, more numerous among CD8+ T cells than CD4+.

As concerns this clone: The antigen is unknown.

Trimming removed 4 bases at V and 4 bases at J, with 15 bases between. The CDR3 spans 15 residues. CDR1 and CDR2 from the germline V gene are SEHNR and FQNEAQ (reference sequence). Clones were read by immunoSEQ multiplex PCR, and TCRdb kept only the in-frame ones, dropping some. The sample has tens of thousands of clones; 80% are singletons. Material: CD4+ or CD8+ T cells sorted from blood, obtained in a trial of the OX40 agonist ivuxolimab. The chain links TRBV7-9 to TRBJ2-3; tentatively, D is TRBD2 (7 bases). This receptor was taken from an adult with an advanced solid tumor such as melanoma, head and neck, liver or kidney cancer. CDR3 loop: CASSSYREGADTQYF. CDR3 nucleotides: TGTGCCAGCAGCTCATACAGGGAGGGGGCAGATACGCAGTATTTT.